This T cell receptor beta chain derives from a study of human T cells and chemical hapten exposure. The overall study: Donors were sensitized with 2% DPC on the upper inner arm. How much TCR each sample yielded varied, mostly because pooled library volumes differed slightly. Study observations and caveats: Among expanded TCRs, significantly more large CDR3 similarity clusters formed than among controls.

This clonotype was seen a few times. What it binds is unknown. Time point given: patch test 2, 6 weeks after DPC sensitization. Treatment noted: therapeutic diphenylcyclopropenone sensitization with weekly scalp DPC. Every patch test was put on after a blood sample was taken. TCRdb processed the RACE reads anew with MiXCR; each CDR3 protein has one entry. The table includes 84,000 or so distinct CDR3 sequences, around 9.6% detected once. Sequenced here: whole blood, sampled in connection with sensitization to the hapten diphenylcyclopropenone (DPC). The sequence derives from a woman aged 25 to 39 with alopecia areata. Some clones in this sample may be carry-over from other donors' samples.

CDR3 region: CSASHSGGSQETQYF. CDR3 sequence (DNA): TGCAGTGCTAGCCACAGCGGGGGATCCCAAGAGACCCAGTACTTC. This chain uses TRBV20-1 with TRBJ2-5, with TRBD2 matching 8 bases. This CDR3 is 15 amino acids long. The germline V gene encodes CDR1 DFQATT and CDR2 SNEGSKA (reference sequence). With V trimmed by 3 bases and J by 1 base, 7 bases remained unmatched.